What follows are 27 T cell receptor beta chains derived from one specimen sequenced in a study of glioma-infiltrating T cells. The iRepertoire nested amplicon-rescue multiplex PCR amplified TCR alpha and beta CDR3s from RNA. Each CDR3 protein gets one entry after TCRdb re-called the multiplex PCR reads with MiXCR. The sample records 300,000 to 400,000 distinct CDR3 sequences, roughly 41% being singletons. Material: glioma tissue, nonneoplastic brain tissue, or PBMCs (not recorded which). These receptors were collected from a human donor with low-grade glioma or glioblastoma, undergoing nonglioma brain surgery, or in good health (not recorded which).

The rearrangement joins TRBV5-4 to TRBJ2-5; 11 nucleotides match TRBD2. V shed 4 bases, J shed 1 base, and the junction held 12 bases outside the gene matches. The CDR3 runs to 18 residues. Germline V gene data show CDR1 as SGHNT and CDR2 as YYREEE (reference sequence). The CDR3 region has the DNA TGTGCCAGCAGCCCCATCGGATGGACTAGCGGGCTCCAAGAGACCCAGTACTTC. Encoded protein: CASSPIGWTSGLQETQYF.

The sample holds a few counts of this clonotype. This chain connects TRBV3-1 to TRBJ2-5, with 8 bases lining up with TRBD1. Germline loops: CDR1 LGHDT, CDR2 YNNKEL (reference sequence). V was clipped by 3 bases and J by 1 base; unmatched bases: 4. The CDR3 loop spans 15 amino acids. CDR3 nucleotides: TGTGCCAGCAGCCACGGGGACAGGCTCCAAGAGACCCAGTACTTC. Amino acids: CASSHGDRLQETQYF.

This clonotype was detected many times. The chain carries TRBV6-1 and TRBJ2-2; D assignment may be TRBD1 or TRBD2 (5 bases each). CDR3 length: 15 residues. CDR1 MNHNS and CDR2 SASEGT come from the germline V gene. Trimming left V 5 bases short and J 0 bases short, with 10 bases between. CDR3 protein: CASSPGTANTGELFF. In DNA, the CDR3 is TGTGCCAGCAGTCCCGGGACGGCGAACACCGGGGAGCTGTTTTTT.

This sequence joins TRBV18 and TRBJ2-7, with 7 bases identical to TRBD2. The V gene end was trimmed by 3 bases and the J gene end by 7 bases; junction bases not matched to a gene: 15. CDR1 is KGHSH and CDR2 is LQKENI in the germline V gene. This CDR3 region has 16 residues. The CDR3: CASSPSRQGGPGEQYF. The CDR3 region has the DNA TGTGCCAGCTCACCCTCGAGGCAGGGAGGGCCGGGAGAGCAGTACTTC.

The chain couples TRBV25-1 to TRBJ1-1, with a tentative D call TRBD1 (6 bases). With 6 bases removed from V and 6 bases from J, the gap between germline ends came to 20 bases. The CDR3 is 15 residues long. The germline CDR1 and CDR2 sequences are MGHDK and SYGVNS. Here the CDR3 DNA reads TGTGCCAGCAGGGGGTCCAGGGGAATCAACTCTGAAGCTTTCTTT. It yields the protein CASRGSRGINSEAFF.

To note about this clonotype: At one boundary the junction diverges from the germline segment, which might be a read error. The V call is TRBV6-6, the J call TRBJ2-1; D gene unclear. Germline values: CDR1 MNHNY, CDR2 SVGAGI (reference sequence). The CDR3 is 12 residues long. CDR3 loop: CASSPLRNGQFF. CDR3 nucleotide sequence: TGTGCCAGCAGCCCCCTCCGGAATGGGCAGTTCTTC.

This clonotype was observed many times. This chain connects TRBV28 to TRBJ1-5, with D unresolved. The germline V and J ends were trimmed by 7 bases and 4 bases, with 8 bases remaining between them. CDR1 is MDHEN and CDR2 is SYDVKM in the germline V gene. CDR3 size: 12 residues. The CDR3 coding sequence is TGTGCCAGCAACGAGGGAAATCAGCCCCAGCATTTT. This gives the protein CASNEGNQPQHF.

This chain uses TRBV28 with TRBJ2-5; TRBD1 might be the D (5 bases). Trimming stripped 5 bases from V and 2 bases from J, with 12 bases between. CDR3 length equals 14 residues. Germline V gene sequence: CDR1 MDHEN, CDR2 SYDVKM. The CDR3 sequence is CASSLATAQETQYF. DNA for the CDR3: TGTGCCAGCAGTCTCGCGACAGCTCAAGAGACCCAGTACTTC. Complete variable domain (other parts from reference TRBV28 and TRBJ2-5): DVKVTQSSRYLVKRTGEKVFLECVQDMDHENMFWYRQDPGLGLRLIYFSYDVKMKEKGDIPEGYSVSREKKERFSLILESASTNQTSMYLCASSLATAQETQYFGPGTRLLVL.

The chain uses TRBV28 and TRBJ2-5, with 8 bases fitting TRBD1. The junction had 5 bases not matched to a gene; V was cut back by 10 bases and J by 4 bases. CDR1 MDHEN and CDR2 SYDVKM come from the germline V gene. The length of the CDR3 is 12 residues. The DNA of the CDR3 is TGTGCCATAGGGACAGGACTAGAGACCCAGTACTTC. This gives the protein CAIGTGLETQYF.

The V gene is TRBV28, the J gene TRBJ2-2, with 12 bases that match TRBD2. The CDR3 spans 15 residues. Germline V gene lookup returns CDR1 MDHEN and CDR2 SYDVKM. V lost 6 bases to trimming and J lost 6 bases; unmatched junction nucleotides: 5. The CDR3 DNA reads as TGTGCCAGCAGCCGGACTAGCGGGATTGCCGGGGAGCTGTTTTTT. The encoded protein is CASSRTSGIAGELFF.

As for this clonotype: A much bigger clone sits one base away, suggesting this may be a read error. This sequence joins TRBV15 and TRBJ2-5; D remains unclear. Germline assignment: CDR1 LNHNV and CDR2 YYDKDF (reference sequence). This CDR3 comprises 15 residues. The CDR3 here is CATSRDRPVQEAQYF. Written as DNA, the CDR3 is TGTGCCACCAGCAGAGACAGGCCCGTCCAAGAGGCCCAGTACTTC.

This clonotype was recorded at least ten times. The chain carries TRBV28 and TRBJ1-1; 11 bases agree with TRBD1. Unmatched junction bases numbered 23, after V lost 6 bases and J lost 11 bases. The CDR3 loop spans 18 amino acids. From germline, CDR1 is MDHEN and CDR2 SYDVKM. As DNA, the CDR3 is TGTGCCAGCAGCTCCCCACGCTCCGCGGACAGGGGGCAAAGGAGGGCTTTCTTT. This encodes CASSSPRSADRGQRRAFF.

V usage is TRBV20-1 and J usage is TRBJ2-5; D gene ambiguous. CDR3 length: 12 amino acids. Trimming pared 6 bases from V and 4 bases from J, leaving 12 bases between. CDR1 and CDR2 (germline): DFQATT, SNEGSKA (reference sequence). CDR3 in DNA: TGCAGTGCACCCAGGAGAGTAGAGACCCAGTACTTC. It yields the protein CSAPRRVETQYF.

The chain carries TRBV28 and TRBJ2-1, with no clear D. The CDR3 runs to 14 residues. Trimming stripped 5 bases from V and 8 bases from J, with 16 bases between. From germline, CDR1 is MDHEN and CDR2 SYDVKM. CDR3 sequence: CASSRALEDDEQFF. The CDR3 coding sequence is TGTGCCAGCAGTCGTGCCCTAGAGGACGATGAGCAGTTCTTC.

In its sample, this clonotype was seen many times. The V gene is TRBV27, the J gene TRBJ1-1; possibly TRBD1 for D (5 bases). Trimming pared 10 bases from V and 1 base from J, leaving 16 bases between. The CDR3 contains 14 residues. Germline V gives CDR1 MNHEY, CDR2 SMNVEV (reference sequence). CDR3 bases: TGTGCCACCTCTAAAGGGGTGTCGAACACTGAAGCTTTCTTT. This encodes CATSKGVSNTEAFF.

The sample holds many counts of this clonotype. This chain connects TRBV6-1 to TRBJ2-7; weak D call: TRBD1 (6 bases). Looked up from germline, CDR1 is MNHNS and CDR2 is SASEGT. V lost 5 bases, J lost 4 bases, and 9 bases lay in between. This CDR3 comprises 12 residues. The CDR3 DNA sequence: TGTGCCAGCAGTTTCAGGGGTTACGAGCAGTACTTC. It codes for CASSFRGYEQYF.

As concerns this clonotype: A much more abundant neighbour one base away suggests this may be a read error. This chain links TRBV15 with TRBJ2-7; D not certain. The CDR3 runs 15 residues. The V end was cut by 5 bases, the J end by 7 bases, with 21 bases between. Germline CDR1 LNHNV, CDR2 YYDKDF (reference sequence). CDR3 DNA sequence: TGTGCCACCAGCCAGGACCTAAGCTCCTACAATGAGCAGTACTTC. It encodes CATSQDLSSYNEQYF.

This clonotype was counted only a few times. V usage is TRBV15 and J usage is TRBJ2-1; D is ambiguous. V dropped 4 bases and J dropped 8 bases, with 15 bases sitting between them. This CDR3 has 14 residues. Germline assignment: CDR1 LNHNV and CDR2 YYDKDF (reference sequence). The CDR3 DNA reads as TGTGCCACCAGCACCCGAGGTGTCGGCCATGAGCAGTTCTTC. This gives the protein CATSTRGVGHEQFF.

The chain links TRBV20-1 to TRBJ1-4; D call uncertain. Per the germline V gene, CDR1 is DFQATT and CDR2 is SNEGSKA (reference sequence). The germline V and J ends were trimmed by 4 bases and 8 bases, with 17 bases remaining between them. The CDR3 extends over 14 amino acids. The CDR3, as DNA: TGCAGTGCTAACTTGGTCCTGGTGGGCGAAAAACTGTTTTTT. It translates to CSANLVLVGEKLFF.

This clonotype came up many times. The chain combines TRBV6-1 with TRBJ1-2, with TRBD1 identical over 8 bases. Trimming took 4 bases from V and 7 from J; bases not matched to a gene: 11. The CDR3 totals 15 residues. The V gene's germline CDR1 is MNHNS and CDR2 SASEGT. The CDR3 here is CASSAGFQGAGGYTF. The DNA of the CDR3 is TGTGCCAGCAGTGCAGGGTTCCAGGGGGCAGGTGGCTACACCTTC.

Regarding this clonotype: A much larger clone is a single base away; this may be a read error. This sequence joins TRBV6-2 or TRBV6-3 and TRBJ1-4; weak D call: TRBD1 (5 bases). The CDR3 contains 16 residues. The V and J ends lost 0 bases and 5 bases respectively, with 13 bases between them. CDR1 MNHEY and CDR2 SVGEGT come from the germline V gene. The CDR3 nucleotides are TGTGCCAGCAGTTACTCATGGGGCAACCGAAATGAAAAACTGTTTTTT. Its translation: CASSYSWGNRNEKLFF.

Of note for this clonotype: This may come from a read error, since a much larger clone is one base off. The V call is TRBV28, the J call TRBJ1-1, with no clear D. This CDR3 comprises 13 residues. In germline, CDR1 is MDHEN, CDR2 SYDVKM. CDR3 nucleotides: TGTGCCAGCAGGGGCGCGGTGAGGACTGAAGATTTCTTT. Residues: CASRGAVRTEDFF.

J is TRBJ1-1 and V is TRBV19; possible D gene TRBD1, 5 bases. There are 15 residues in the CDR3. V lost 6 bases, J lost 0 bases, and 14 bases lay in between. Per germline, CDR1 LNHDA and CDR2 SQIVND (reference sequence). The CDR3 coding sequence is TGTGCCAGTAGCGAAAAACGGGGGGTGAACACTGAAGCTTTCTTT. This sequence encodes CASSEKRGVNTEAFF. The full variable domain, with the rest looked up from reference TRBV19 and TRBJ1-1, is DGGITQSPKYLFRKEGQNVTLSCEQNLNHDAMYWYRQDPGQGLRLIYYSQIVNDFQKGDIAEGYSVSREKKESFPLTVTSAQKNPTAFYLCASSEKRGVNTEAFFGQGTRLTVV.

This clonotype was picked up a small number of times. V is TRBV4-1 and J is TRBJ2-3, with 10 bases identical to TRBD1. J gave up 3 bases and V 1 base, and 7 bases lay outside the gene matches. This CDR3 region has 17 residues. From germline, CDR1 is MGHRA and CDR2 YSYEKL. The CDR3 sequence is CASSQGPDRGRTDTQYF. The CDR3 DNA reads TGCGCCAGCAGCCAAGGCCCAGACAGGGGGCGTACAGATACGCAGTATTTT.

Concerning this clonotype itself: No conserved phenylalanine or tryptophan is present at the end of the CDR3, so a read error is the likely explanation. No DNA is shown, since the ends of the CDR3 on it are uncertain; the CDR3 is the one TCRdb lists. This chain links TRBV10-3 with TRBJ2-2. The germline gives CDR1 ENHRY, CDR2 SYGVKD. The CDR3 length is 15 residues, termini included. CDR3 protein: CAIRFGQVFSGERCG.

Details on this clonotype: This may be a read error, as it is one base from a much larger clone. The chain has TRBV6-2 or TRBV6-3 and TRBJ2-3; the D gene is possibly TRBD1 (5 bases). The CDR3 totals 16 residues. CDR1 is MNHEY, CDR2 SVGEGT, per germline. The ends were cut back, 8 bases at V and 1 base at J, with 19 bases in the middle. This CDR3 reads CASSQPDRPRTDTQYF. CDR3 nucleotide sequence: TGTGCCAGCTCCCAGCCCGACAGACCCCGCACAGATACGCAGTATTTT.

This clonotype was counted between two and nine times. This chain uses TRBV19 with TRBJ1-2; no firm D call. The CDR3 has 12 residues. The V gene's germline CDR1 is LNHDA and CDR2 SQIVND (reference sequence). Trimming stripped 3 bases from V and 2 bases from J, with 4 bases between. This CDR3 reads CASSIQNYGYTF. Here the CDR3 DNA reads TGTGCCAGTAGTATCCAGAACTATGGCTACACCTTC.